This passage covers 21 T cell receptor beta chains from one sample sequenced in a study of cytomegalovirus exposure and HLA in healthy donors. The PCR employed 60 Vbeta primers together with 13 Jbeta primers. Clones were sequenced by immunoSEQ multiplex PCR, and TCRdb holds only the in-frame ones, with some missing. The table lists 100,000 to 150,000 clones, 70% to 85% of them singletons, with about 2.9% in the top ten. Material: PBMCs. All receptors derive from a boy between 2 and 10 years old in good health and CMV-seronegative.

This rearrangement joins TRBV6-5 to TRBJ2-7, with TRBD1 identical over 12 bases. V was pared by 2 bases and J by 6 bases, with 8 bases of the junction left unmatched. There are 16 residues in the CDR3. Germline CDR1 MNHEY, CDR2 SVGAGI. CDR3 region: CASSYTPRDRGREQYF. The CDR3, as DNA: TGTGCCAGCAGTTACACCCCCCGGGACAGGGGGCGCGAGCAGTACTTC.

As regards this clone: An end of the junction does not agree with germline; a read error may underlie this. The chain couples TRBV7-3 to TRBJ1-2; D possibly corresponds to TRBD1 (6 bases). Germline V lookup: CDR1 SGHTA, CDR2 FQGTGA. The CDR3 has 17 amino acids. In nucleotides, the CDR3 is TGTTCCAGCAGCTTAATAGGGGGGGGGACCAACGACTATGGCTACACCTTC. Protein product: CSSSLIGGGTNDYGYTF.

V and J are TRBV15 and TRBJ2-1; 12 nucleotides agree with TRBD2. J was trimmed by 4 bases and V by 3 bases; bases with no gene match: 1. The V gene's germline CDR1 is LNHNV and CDR2 YYDKDF (reference sequence). The CDR3 runs 15 residues. Written as DNA, the CDR3 is TGTGCCACCAGCAGCGGGACTAGCGGGTACAATGAGCAGTTCTTC. It yields the protein CATSSGTSGYNEQFF.

The chain employs TRBV19 and TRBJ1-5; 9 bases are shared with TRBD1. V lost 3 bases and J lost 6; bases outside the gene matches: 6. Germline V gene data show CDR1 as LNHDA and CDR2 as SQIVND (reference sequence). The CDR3 totals 15 residues. The CDR3 loop reads CASSMGQGASQPQHF. The CDR3 region has the DNA TGTGCCAGTAGTATGGGACAGGGTGCAAGTCAGCCCCAGCATTTT.

The CDR3 coding sequence is TGCAGCGCCCGACCCGCCGGACAGGGATTGGAGACCCAGTACTTC. This sequence encodes CSARPAGQGLETQYF. The chain uses TRBV29-1 and TRBJ2-5, with 8 bases aligning to TRBD1. J lost 5 bases, V lost 7 bases, and 15 bases had no gene match. Germline values: CDR1 SQVTM, CDR2 ANQGSEA. The CDR3 extends over 15 amino acids.

The CDR3 DNA reads TGTGCCAGCAGCCCCCGGGACAGGGGGGACACTGAAGCTTTCTTT. Its protein is CASSPRDRGDTEAFF. The V call is TRBV7-3, the J call TRBJ1-1; 11 positions match TRBD1. CDR3 length: 15 residues. In germline, CDR1 is SGHTA, CDR2 FQGTGA. V shed 5 bases, J shed 3 bases, and the junction held 5 bases outside the gene matches.

The genes are TRBV7-6 and TRBJ1-1, with 7 bases matching TRBD1. The CDR3 has 16 residues. Germline lookup yields CDR1 SGHVS and CDR2 FNYEAQ. V trimming: 5 bases; J trimming: 1 base; junction bases outside the gene matches: 10. CDR3 in amino acids: CASSLTRQGQNTEAFF. The CDR3 bases are TGTGCCAGCAGCCTCACCAGACAGGGTCAGAACACTGAAGCTTTCTTT.

The chain has TRBV9 and TRBJ2-1; 10 bases agree with TRBD1. Germline V gene data show CDR1 as SGDLS and CDR2 as YYNGEE. J was trimmed by 8 bases and V by 4 bases; bases with no gene match: 12. This CDR3 has 16 amino acids. As DNA, the CDR3 is TGTGCCAGCAGCACCAGTCAGGGGGACAGGGGAGATGAGCAGTTCTTC. Translated: CASSTSQGDRGDEQFF.

This chain connects TRBV7-8 to TRBJ2-7; D possibly corresponds to TRBD1 (5 bases). Deletions cut 2 bases from V and 2 bases from J, with 10 bases between. The CDR3 extends over 14 amino acids. Germline CDR1 and CDR2: SGHVS and FQNEAQ. The CDR3 DNA is TGTGCCAGCAGCTTACGAAGGGGTACCTACGAGCAGTACTTC. Protein sequence: CASSLRRGTYEQYF.

In regard to this clone: At one of its ends the junction is not consistent with the germline gene, which may arise from a read error. Other DNA sequences in the same sample also yield this CDR3. The chain combines TRBV28 with TRBJ1-4, with D perhaps TRBD1 (5 bases). The CDR3 consists of 15 residues. CDR1 is MDHEN and CDR2 is SYDVKM in the germline V gene. For the CDR3, the DNA is TGTGCCTCCTTGCAGGGCCAGGCAACTAACGAAAAACTGTTTTTT. It translates to CASLQGQATNEKLFF. Combining the CDR3 with reference TRBV28 and TRBJ1-4 gives the whole variable domain DVKVTQSSRYLVKRTGEKVFLECVQDMDHENMFWYRQDPGLGLRLIYFSYDVKMKEKGDIPEGYSVSREKKERFSLILESASTNQTSMYLCASLQGQATNEKLFFGSGTQLSVL.

DNA of the CDR3: TGTGCCAGCACCCAAATCAGGGGCGCGAACACTGAAGCTTTCTTT. It is translated as CASTQIRGANTEAFF. The chain carries TRBV6-1 and TRBJ1-1; D may be TRBD1 (6 bases). V was trimmed by 7 bases and J by 1 base, leaving 16 bases between them. Germline CDR1 reads MNHNS; CDR2 reads SASEGT. The CDR3 runs to 15 residues.

The genes are TRBV18 and TRBJ2-2, with 9 bases identical to TRBD2. Germline trimming cut 5 bases from V and 2 bases from J; bases unmatched to any gene: 9. This CDR3 spans 17 amino acids. The germline V gene has CDR1 KGHSH and CDR2 LQKENI. CDR3 protein: CASSGPGTSLNTGELFF. The CDR3 nucleotides read TGTGCCAGCTCAGGACCCGGGACTAGCTTAAACACCGGGGAGCTGTTTTTT.

The genes are TRBV4-3 and TRBJ1-1, with D unclear. This CDR3 is built from 15 residues. V gave up 0 bases and J gave up 2 bases, with 10 bases separating them. Germline CDR1 is LGHNA and CDR2 is YSLEER. For the CDR3, the DNA is TGCGCCAGCAGCCAAGAGGAGGGCGTTAACACTGAAGCTTTCTTT. Protein sequence: CASSQEEGVNTEAFF.

This clone appeared a few times. The chain joins TRBV18 to TRBJ1-1; D is possibly TRBD1 (5 bases). The V and J ends lost 3 bases and 4 bases respectively, with 12 bases between them. Germline lookup yields CDR1 KGHSH and CDR2 LQKENI. CDR3 length: 14 amino acids. CDR3 region: CASSPSKGITEAFF. The CDR3 bases are TGTGCCAGCTCACCCAGTAAGGGGATCACTGAAGCTTTCTTT.

V usage is TRBV6-4 and J usage is TRBJ2-2; the D is unclear. Germline CDR1 MRHNA, CDR2 SNTAGT. Between the trimmed V and J ends, which lost 3 bases and 4 bases, there was a span of 15 bases. This CDR3 has 16 amino acids. The CDR3 reads CASSERPRVTTGELFF. The CDR3 bases are TGTGCCAGCAGTGAGCGCCCCCGGGTCACCACCGGGGAGCTGTTTTTT.

Only one count was recorded for this clone. The chain is built from TRBV6-1 and TRBJ1-4; 9 bases align to TRBD1. The J segment lost 8 bases and the V segment lost 5 bases, leaving 6 bases of the junction unmatched. The germline V gene encodes CDR1 MNHNS and CDR2 SASEGT. The CDR3 runs 14 residues. Here the CDR3 reads CASSLGTGNEKLFF. CDR3 coding DNA: TGTGCCAGCAGTCTAGGGACAGGGAACGAAAAACTGTTTTTT.

The chain employs TRBV6-4 and TRBJ2-1, with 12 bases aligning to TRBD2. The trim removed 5 bases at V and 9 bases at J, leaving 11 bases unmatched. CDR1 and CDR2 from the germline V gene are MRHNA and SNTAGT. The CDR3 has 16 residues. This chain's CDR3 is CASSPRTSGESSEQFF. The CDR3 DNA reads TGTGCCAGCAGTCCCCGGACTAGCGGGGAATCGAGTGAGCAGTTCTTC.

Written as DNA, the CDR3 is TGTGCCAGCAGCCCAGGGGCGGGTTGGGACAATGAGCAGTTCTTC. Protein: CASSPGAGWDNEQFF. The V call is TRBV7-3, the J call TRBJ2-1, with D perhaps matching TRBD1 (6 bases). Germline V gene lookup returns CDR1 SGHTA and CDR2 FQGTGA. This CDR3 has 15 amino acids. Deletions cut 5 bases from V and 5 bases from J, with 16 bases between.

In this sample, this clone turned up once. The V gene is TRBV11-2, the J gene TRBJ2-5; possibly TRBD2 for D (7 bases). The J call is doubtful: the DNA matches TRBJ2-7 better. This CDR3 comprises 13 residues. CDR1 and CDR2 from the germline V gene are SGHAT and FQNNGV. CDR3 nucleotides: TGTGCCAGCAGCAAGGGGGGGTGGTACGAGCAGTACTTC. The encoded protein is CASSKGGWYEQYF.

V gene TRBV5-1 combines with J gene TRBJ2-5, with D perhaps matching TRBD2 (5 bases). The J call may not be correct, given that the DNA end is closer to TRBJ2-7. The CDR3 loop spans 14 amino acids. Germline CDR1 SGHRS, CDR2 YFSETQ. CDR3 residues: CASSLEGSTYEQYF. Written as DNA, the CDR3 is TGCGCCAGCAGCTTGGAAGGGAGTACCTACGAGCAGTACTTC.

This clone was counted once. This rearrangement joins TRBV10-3 to TRBJ2-2, with 7 bases that match TRBD1. After removal of 3 bases from V and 2 bases from J, the junction contained 6 bases not matched to a gene. The CDR3 has 16 amino acids. Germline V gene lookup returns CDR1 ENHRY and CDR2 SYGVKD. CDR3 coding DNA: TGTGCCATCAGTGATGGGAGACAGGGCAACACCGGGGAGCTGTTTTTT. This encodes CAISDGRQGNTGELFF.